This passage covers 18 T cell receptor beta chains from one sample sequenced in a study of shared clonotypes between healthy human individuals. The data were produced by immunoSEQ multiplex PCR, yet TCRdb's version contains in-frame clones alone and is incomplete. Among more than 550,000 clones listed, 90% were seen once. Specimen: memory CD8+ T cells from PBMCs. Subset here: CD45RO+ cells pooled with CCR7-negative TemRA cells. The receptors shown here come from a man younger than 35 in good health. Some clones in this sample may be carry-over from other donors' samples.

The chain joins TRBV21-1 to TRBJ2-2; the DNA was not used to check the table's D call, TRBD1. TRBV21-1 is a pseudogene segment. The CDR3 runs 16 residues. In nucleotides, the CDR3 is TGTGCCAGACCCTCCGGACAGGACGCGAACACCGGGGAGCTGTTTTTT. Amino acid sequence: CARPSGQDANTGELFF.

The V gene is TRBV11-2, the J gene TRBJ1-3; D possibly corresponds to TRBD1 (6 bases). The germline gives CDR1 SGHAT, CDR2 FQNNGV. Trimming left V 4 bases short and J 5 bases short, with 15 bases between. This CDR3 is 15 amino acids long. Written as DNA, the CDR3 is TGTGCCAGCAGCTCGTACCTGGACAGACGAAACACCATATATTTT. This translates into CASSSYLDRRNTIYF.

V is TRBV6-5 and J is TRBJ2-7, with D maybe TRBD1 (6 bases). The germline gives CDR1 MNHEY, CDR2 SVGAGI. The CDR3 runs 14 residues. Trimming left V 7 bases short and J 1 base short, with 14 bases between. The CDR3 sequence: CASKFTGSSYEQYF. DNA for the CDR3: TGTGCCAGCAAATTCACAGGGTCGTCCTACGAGCAGTACTTC.

The chain uses TRBV5-3 and TRBJ2-6; 8 nucleotides line up with TRBD2. TRBV5-3 is assigned to the ORF class and has an uncertain function. The CDR3 has 18 amino acids. V lost 1 base, J lost 4 bases, and 10 bases stayed unmatched. The CDR3, as DNA: TGTGCCAGAAGCTTGATTCCGGGACTAGTATCCGGGGCCAACGTCCTGACTTTC. Amino acids: CARSLIPGLVSGANVLTF.

At least ten counts were recorded for this clone. V is TRBV9 and J is TRBJ1-4, with D possibly matching TRBD1 (6 bases). V dropped 0 bases and J dropped 4 bases, with 10 bases sitting between them. The germline V gene has CDR1 SGDLS and CDR2 YYNGEE. The CDR3 has 15 amino acids. The DNA of the CDR3 is TGTGCCAGCAGCGTAGGAGGGGGTTATAATGAAAAACTGTTTTTT. Its translation: CASSVGGGYNEKLFF. The whole variable domain, remainder taken from reference TRBV9 and TRBJ1-4, is DSGVTQTPKHLITATGQRVTLRCSPRSGDLSVYWYQQSLDQGLQFLIQYYNGEERAKGNILERFSAQQFPDLHSELNLSSLELGDSALYFCASSVGGGYNEKLFFGSGTQLSVL.

The V and J genes are TRBV7-9 and TRBJ2-1; D is uncertain. With 5 bases removed from V and 8 bases from J, the gap between germline ends came to 16 bases. There are 14 residues in the CDR3. Per germline, CDR1 SEHNR and CDR2 FQNEAQ (reference sequence). DNA for the CDR3: TGTGCCAGCAGCCCAAATCCGGTGTTTGATGAGCAGTTCTTC. As protein: CASSPNPVFDEQFF.

The chain carries TRBV28 and TRBJ1-1; 10 nucleotides line up with TRBD1. The CDR3 has 14 amino acids. Germline V gene data show CDR1 as MDHEN and CDR2 as SYDVKM. V was pared by 5 bases and J by 5 bases, with 5 bases of the junction left unmatched. For the CDR3, the DNA is TGTGCCAGCAGTGTCGACAGGGGGCCGACTGAAGCTTTCTTT. Translating gives CASSVDRGPTEAFF.

CDR3 DNA: TGTGCCAGCAGCGTAGCTAAGGGGGCGGCTGAGCTGTTTTTT. Translating gives CASSVAKGAAELFF. The V call is TRBV9, the J call TRBJ2-2; TRBD1 aligns across 7 bases. J gave up 11 bases and V 0 bases, and 7 bases lay outside the gene matches. This CDR3 has 14 residues. Germline V CDR1 and CDR2: SGDLS, YYNGEE.

V is TRBV27 and J is TRBJ1-5; no reliable D call. The CDR3 loop spans 16 amino acids. Germline V gene lookup returns CDR1 MNHEY and CDR2 SMNVEV (reference sequence). Trimming took off 0 bases at V and 4 bases at J, with 13 bases between the two ends. CDR3: CASSLSSVLRNQPQHF. CDR3 bases: TGTGCCAGCAGTTTATCCTCGGTATTACGGAATCAGCCCCAGCATTTT.

The CDR3 nucleotides read TGTGCCAGCAGTCCCGGCGGCTACGAGCAGTACTTC. Translating it yields CASSPGGYEQYF. The chain joins TRBV6-6 to TRBJ2-7; no clear D. The CDR3 runs 12 residues. The V and J ends lost 5 bases and 3 bases respectively, with 8 bases between them. CDR1 is MNHNY, CDR2 SVGAGI, per germline (reference sequence).

J is TRBJ1-5 and V is TRBV5-1; 9 nucleotides line up with TRBD1. The length of the CDR3 is 16 residues. CDR1 and CDR2 from the germline V gene are SGHRS and YFSETQ. Trimming removed 0 bases from V and 3 bases from J; junction bases left unmatched: 4. The CDR3 loop reads CASSLGWDRANQPQHF. CDR3 nucleotide sequence: TGCGCCAGCAGCTTGGGGTGGGACAGGGCCAATCAGCCCCAGCATTTT.

A remark on this clone: Compared with germline, one end of the junction differs, possibly owing to a read error. The gene calls are TRBV14 and TRBJ2-5; no firm D call. The CDR3 runs to 12 residues. Germline CDR1 SGHDN, CDR2 FVKESK. Written as DNA, the CDR3 is TGTGCCAGCAGCCAAACCCACCCCCGTTTGAACTTC. Its translation is CASSQTHPRLNF.

A few counts support this clone. The chain is built from TRBV6-8 and TRBJ2-7; 11 bases agree with TRBD2. V lost 9 bases, J lost 2 bases, and 6 bases stayed unmatched. The CDR3 covers 14 residues. The V gene's germline CDR1 is MNHGY and CDR2 SAAAGT. The CDR3 reads CARSGTSGPYEQYF. The CDR3 bases are TGTGCCAGATCTGGGACTAGCGGTCCCTACGAGCAGTACTTC.

This chain joins TRBV28 and TRBJ2-5; D assignment may be TRBD1 or TRBD2 (6 bases each). The end of the DNA is better explained by TRBJ2-7, so the J call may be wrong. CDR3 length equals 16 residues. In germline, CDR1 is MDHEN, CDR2 SYDVKM. This chain's CDR3 is CASSLSWGAAKDEQYF. CDR3 DNA: TGTGCCAGCAGTTTAAGTTGGGGGGCGGCGAAGGACGAGCAGTACTTC.

The V gene is TRBV6-5, the J gene TRBJ1-2, with D possibly TRBD1 on 6 matching bases. The CDR3 runs to 14 residues. Germline V gene lookup returns CDR1 MNHEY and CDR2 SVGAGI. V lost 1 base and J 8 bases, leaving 14 bases between the germline ends. CDR3 region: CASSYFLRGGGYTF. In nucleotides, the CDR3 is TGTGCCAGCAGTTACTTTCTCAGGGGTGGCGGCTACACCTTC.

The rearrangement links TRBV13 to TRBJ1-1; 9 bases agree with TRBD1. Germline V gene data show CDR1 as PRHDT and CDR2 as FYEKMQ (reference sequence). The CDR3 consists of 16 residues. V shed 10 bases, J shed 0 bases, and the junction held 12 bases outside the gene matches. CDR3 sequence reads: CATAVPGQGLNTEAFF. The CDR3 DNA reads as TGTGCCACCGCGGTCCCGGGACAGGGTTTGAACACTGAAGCTTTCTTT. Using reference TRBV13 and TRBJ1-1 for the parts outside the CDR3, the full variable domain is AAGVIQSPRHLIKEKRETATLKCYPIPRHDTVYWYQQGPGQDPQFLISFYEKMQSDKGSIPDRFSAQQFSDYHSELNMSSLELGDSALYFCATAVPGQGLNTEAFFGQGTRLTVV.

This sequence joins TRBV6-4 and TRBJ2-2; tentative D call: TRBD1 (6 bases). This CDR3 contains 16 residues. Trimming stripped 3 bases from V and 7 bases from J, with 18 bases between. The V gene's germline CDR1 is MRHNA and CDR2 SNTAGT. The CDR3 DNA follows: TGTGCCAGCAGTGATACGGCAGGGGTCGGCGGCGGGGAGCTGTTTTTT. Its translation is CASSDTAGVGGGELFF.

In its sample, this clone was seen once. V is TRBV13 and J is TRBJ2-7; TRBD2 agrees at 14 bases. Germline V gives CDR1 PRHDT, CDR2 FYEKMQ (reference sequence). The CDR3 is 19 residues long. The ends lost 5 bases at V and 0 bases at J; junction bases unmatched: 12. CDR3 loop: CASSERAGTSGGSSYEQYF. In DNA form, the CDR3 reads TGTGCCAGCAGCGAGAGAGCCGGGACTAGCGGGGGAAGCTCCTACGAGCAGTACTTC.